This T cell receptor (beta chain) derives from a study of control samples from healthy donors and cancer patients. The germline gives CDR1 LNHNV, CDR2 YYDKDF (reference sequence). The V end was cut by 2 bases, the J end by 4 bases, with 8 bases between. The CDR3 is 13 residues long. The data were produced by immunoSEQ multiplex PCR, yet TCRdb's version contains in-frame clones alone and is incomplete. The repertoire includes 140,000 or so clones, around 86% of them detected once, and less than 5% sits in the top ten. The receptor was derived from a man between 25 and 39 years old in good health. The chain recombines TRBV15 with TRBJ1-1, with no clear D. What was sequenced was blood. The chain's CDR3 is CATSRRGGTEAFF. DNA for the CDR3: TGTGCCACCAGCAGACGGGGTGGCACTGAAGCTTTCTTT.